Presented here are 24 T cell receptor beta chains from one specimen sequenced in a study of human T cells and chemical hapten exposure. Described time point: patch test 2, 6 weeks after DPC sensitization. Indicated treatment: therapeutic diphenylcyclopropenone sensitization with weekly scalp DPC. TCRdb re-called the RACE reads through MiXCR, storing one row per CDR3 protein. The sample includes about 70,000 distinct CDR3 sequences, about 8.5% seen only once; the top ten take around 3.5%. The sequenced sample was whole blood, obtained in connection with sensitization to the hapten diphenylcyclopropenone (DPC). All receptors come from a woman between 45 and 60 years old with alopecia areata. Some clones in this sample may be carry-over from other donors' samples.

This clonotype has only a few counts. The chain has TRBV10-3 and TRBJ2-7; 15 bases align to TRBD2. Germline V CDR1 and CDR2: ENHRY, SYGVKD. The CDR3 loop spans 15 amino acids. V shed 4 bases, J shed 7 bases, and the junction held 5 bases outside the gene matches. The CDR3 loop is CAISGGLAGGGEQYF. CDR3 nucleotide sequence: TGTGCCATCAGTGGGGGACTAGCGGGGGGCGGAGAGCAGTACTTC.

The chain uses TRBV5-6 and TRBJ2-7, with 12 nucleotides matching TRBD2. CDR1 SGHDT and CDR2 YYEEEE come from the germline V gene. Germline trimming cut 1 base from V and 1 base from J; bases unmatched to any gene: 6. This CDR3 region has 17 residues. Written as DNA, the CDR3 is TGTGCCAGCAGCTTGACTAGCGGGGGGTTAAAGTCCTACGAGCAGTACTTC. This translates into CASSLTSGGLKSYEQYF.

V usage is TRBV7-6 and J usage is TRBJ2-1; the D gene is possibly TRBD1 (6 bases). V dropped 5 bases and J dropped 6 bases, with 11 bases sitting between them. Germline loops: CDR1 SGHVS, CDR2 FNYEAQ. This CDR3 has 13 residues. As DNA, the CDR3 is TGTGCCAGCAGCCGAACAGGGACCAATGAGCAGTTCTTC. It codes for CASSRTGTNEQFF.

This clonotype has a count of ten or more. The chain combines TRBV7-9 with TRBJ1-4; 7 nucleotides align to TRBD1. Unmatched junction bases numbered 6, after V lost 5 bases and J lost 6 bases. The CDR3 loop spans 14 amino acids. Germline loops: CDR1 SEHNR, CDR2 FQNEAQ (reference sequence). The CDR3: CASSLGGGDEKLFF. In DNA form, the CDR3 reads TGTGCCAGCAGCCTAGGGGGCGGTGATGAAAAACTGTTTTTT.

Ten or more counts support this clonotype. The rearrangement links TRBV12-3 or TRBV12-4 to TRBJ1-2; 9 nucleotides match TRBD1. J was trimmed by 6 bases and V by 10 bases; bases with no gene match: 6. CDR3 length: 12 amino acids. CDR3 loop: CATLQGADGYTF. In DNA, the CDR3 is TGTGCCACTCTACAGGGGGCGGATGGCTACACCTTC.

This clonotype has ten or more counts. The chain uses TRBV10-3 and TRBJ2-1; D is possibly TRBD2 (5 bases). Trimming cost V 3 bases and J 9 bases, with 18 bases left between them. Per the germline V gene, CDR1 is ENHRY and CDR2 is SYGVKD. The CDR3 totals 15 residues. Here the CDR3 reads CAISESRLASSEQFF. In DNA, the CDR3 is TGTGCCATCAGTGAAAGTCGTCTAGCTTCGAGTGAGCAGTTCTTC.

This clonotype has ten or more counts. J is TRBJ1-6 and V is TRBV7-9, with D possibly matching TRBD1 (6 bases). The CDR3 contains 14 residues. V dropped 11 bases and J dropped 5 bases, with 16 bases sitting between them. Looked up from germline, CDR1 is SEHNR and CDR2 is FQNEAQ (reference sequence). This CDR3 is CALEGEKDNSPLHF. CDR3 DNA sequence: TGTGCCCTAGAGGGGGAGAAGGATAATTCACCCCTCCACTTT.

Here the CDR3 DNA reads TGTGCCTGGAGTGTGGTAGCGGGAGTACGCGAGCAGTACTTC. Translated: CAWSVVAGVREQYF. The chain carries TRBV30 and TRBJ2-7, with TRBD2 matching over 9 bases. The junction had 6 bases not matched to a gene; V was cut back by 0 bases and J by 6 bases. The CDR3 spans 14 residues. The germline V gene encodes CDR1 GTSNPN and CDR2 SVGIG (reference sequence).

This clonotype was seen many times. The chain has TRBV18 and TRBJ1-1, with TRBD1 identical over 7 bases. J lost 11 bases, V lost 5 bases, and 11 bases had no gene match. The CDR3 covers 13 residues. In germline, CDR1 is KGHSH, CDR2 LQKENI. As DNA, the CDR3 is TGTGCCAGCTCAGCACAGGGGACCCTTGGTGCTTTCTTT. This gives the protein CASSAQGTLGAFF.

In DNA, the CDR3 is TGTGCCAGCAGTCCTTCCGGACAGGGGCTAAGCTATGGCTACACCTTC. This gives the protein CASSPSGQGLSYGYTF. The V call is TRBV12-3 or TRBV12-4, the J call TRBJ1-2, with 9 positions matching TRBD1. Trimming removed 5 bases from V and 4 bases from J; junction bases left unmatched: 11. The CDR3 contains 16 residues.

The sample holds a few counts of this clonotype. V gene TRBV6-6 combines with J gene TRBJ1-1, with 8 bases aligning to TRBD1. The CDR3 consists of 13 residues. Trimming removed 4 bases from V and 5 bases from J; junction bases left unmatched: 3. In germline, CDR1 is MNHNY, CDR2 SVGAGI (reference sequence). CDR3 DNA: TGTGCCAGCAGTTCGACAGGGGAAACTGAAGCTTTCTTT. The encoded protein is CASSSTGETEAFF.

This clonotype has a handful of counts. The gene calls are TRBV27 and TRBJ2-1; D may correspond to TRBD1 or TRBD2 (5 bases each). This CDR3 has 15 amino acids. Germline loops: CDR1 MNHEY, CDR2 SMNVEV (reference sequence). V lost 5 bases and J lost 0, with 11 bases in between. Written as DNA, the CDR3 is TGTGCCAGCAGTCCCGGGACGCTCTCCTACAATGAGCAGTTCTTC. It is translated as CASSPGTLSYNEQFF.

Many counts were recorded for this clonotype. V is TRBV6-5 and J is TRBJ2-3; 9 bases map to TRBD2. Trimming cost V 6 bases and J 6 bases; bases outside gene matches: 16. Germline V gives CDR1 MNHEY, CDR2 SVGAGI. The CDR3 spans 17 residues. This CDR3 is CASSPLGEAGGPDTQYF. For the CDR3, the DNA is TGTGCCAGCAGCCCATTAGGGGAAGCGGGGGGACCTGATACGCAGTATTTT.

This clonotype was recorded at least ten times. The chain employs TRBV7-9 and TRBJ2-5; 9 nucleotides line up with TRBD1. Per germline, CDR1 SEHNR and CDR2 FQNEAQ (reference sequence). Unmatched junction bases numbered 9, after V lost 5 bases and J lost 5 bases. The CDR3 runs to 15 residues. In nucleotides, the CDR3 is TGTGCCAGCAGCCCCCGGACAGGGGATGTTGAGACCCAGTACTTC. Its protein product is CASSPRTGDVETQYF.

This clonotype came up many times. The V call is TRBV5-6, the J call TRBJ2-3; unclear D gene. CDR3 size: 11 residues. The V gene's germline CDR1 is SGHDT and CDR2 YYEEEE. V was pared by 0 bases and J by 4 bases, with 0 bases between. CDR3 amino acids: CASSLADTQYF. CDR3 sequence (DNA): TGTGCCAGCAGCTTGGCAGATACGCAGTATTTT. Full variable domain (rest looked up from reference TRBV5-6 and TRBJ2-3): DAGVTQSPTHLIKTRGQQVTLRCSPKSGHDTVSWYQQALGQGPQFIFQYYEEEERQRGNFPDRFSGHQFPNYSSELNVNALLLGDSALYLCASSLADTQYFGPGTRLTVL.

This rearrangement joins TRBV12-3 or TRBV12-4 to TRBJ1-5; no firm D call. This CDR3 region has 13 residues. V was clipped by 6 bases and J by 6 bases, with 12 bases between them. This chain's CDR3 is CASSSRPVQPQHF. CDR3 sequence (DNA): TGTGCCAGCAGCTCCCGTCCCGTTCAGCCCCAGCATTTT.

The chain joins TRBV7-6 to TRBJ1-3; a possible D gene is TRBD1 (6 bases). Deletions cut 1 base from V and 2 bases from J, with 12 bases between. Germline-derived CDR1 and CDR2 are SGHVS and FNYEAQ. The CDR3 has 16 amino acids. The CDR3 region has the DNA TGTGCCAGCAGCTTAGGGAAACCAGGGGCTGGAAACACCATATATTTT. As protein: CASSLGKPGAGNTIYF.

This chain connects TRBV19 to TRBJ2-3; 9 nucleotides line up with TRBD2. The CDR3 length is 16 residues. The trim removed 5 bases at V and 2 bases at J, leaving 8 bases unmatched. Germline V CDR1 and CDR2: LNHDA, SQIVND (reference sequence). As DNA, the CDR3 is TGTGCCAGTAGTCCCATAGCGGGGGCCCTCACAGATACGCAGTATTTT. Amino acids: CASSPIAGALTDTQYF.

The DNA of the CDR3 is TGTGCCAGCAGTTTGTCAGGGGCCTACAATGAGCAGTTCTTC. Amino acids: CASSLSGAYNEQFF. V gene TRBV27 combines with J gene TRBJ2-1; D might be TRBD1 (6 bases). Germline CDR1 is MNHEY and CDR2 is SMNVEV (reference sequence). This CDR3 is built from 14 residues. The germline V and J ends were trimmed by 3 bases and 2 bases, with 8 bases remaining between them.

The gene calls are TRBV18 and TRBJ1-1; D is unresolved. CDR3 length: 12 residues. V was clipped by 3 bases and J by 7 bases, with 9 bases between them. Germline loops: CDR1 KGHSH, CDR2 LQKENI. The CDR3 is CASSPGVVEAFF. CDR3 nucleotides: TGTGCCAGCTCACCCGGAGTGGTTGAAGCTTTCTTT.

This clonotype has just a few counts. The chain couples TRBV7-2 to TRBJ2-5; 9 nucleotides line up with TRBD2. Germline loops: CDR1 SGHTA, CDR2 FQGNSA. Trimming cost V 6 bases and J 3 bases; bases outside gene matches: 8. The CDR3 covers 15 residues. This CDR3 reads CASSYMTSGEETQYF. The CDR3 DNA sequence: TGTGCCAGCAGTTATATGACTAGCGGTGAAGAGACCCAGTACTTC.

The chain employs TRBV6-2 or TRBV6-3 and TRBJ2-2; D perhaps matches TRBD1 (7 bases). The V end was cut by 3 bases, the J end by 7 bases, with 15 bases between. Germline-derived CDR1 and CDR2 are MNHEY and SVGEGT. This CDR3 spans 15 amino acids. This CDR3 is CASSYLEGAVGELFF. CDR3 in DNA: TGTGCCAGCAGTTATCTGGAGGGGGCGGTCGGGGAGCTGTTTTTT.

The table lists this clonotype with a few counts. The V call is TRBV5-4, the J call TRBJ2-2; TRBD1 matches 7 bases. This CDR3 is 15 amino acids long. Unmatched junction bases numbered 9, after V lost 4 bases and J lost 6 bases. CDR1 and CDR2 from the germline V gene are SGHNT and YYREEE (reference sequence). The CDR3 DNA sequence: TGTGCCAGCAGCCAAACAGGGGATGTTTCCGGGGAGCTGTTTTTT. Protein sequence: CASSQTGDVSGELFF.

This clonotype occurred a few times. This chain uses TRBV5-1 with TRBJ1-1, with D uncertain. The CDR3 has 11 amino acids. The germline CDR1 and CDR2 sequences are SGHRS and YFSETQ. Trimming pared 9 bases from V and 3 bases from J, leaving 9 bases between. CDR3 region: CAIHKDTEAFF. CDR3 in DNA: TGCGCCATCCATAAGGACACTGAAGCTTTCTTT.